This T cell receptor (beta chain) was documented in a study of cytomegalovirus exposure and HLA in healthy donors. Regarding the study as a whole: Later analysis identified several of the most significant clusters that appeared linked to common viral pathogens.

About this clone: Its antigen is currently unknown.

The PCR employed 60 Vbeta primers together with 13 Jbeta primers. Assay: immunoSEQ multiplex PCR; the TCRdb copy retains only in-frame clones and omits some. This table has 150,000 or so clones, about 72% appearing once. The material sequenced was PBMCs. The origin of this receptor is a man aged 50-60 years in good health and CMV-seropositive.

The CDR3 here is CASSPDRTNQPQHF. The CDR3 DNA is TGTGCCAGCAGCCCGGACAGGACCAATCAGCCCCAGCATTTT. This chain connects TRBV5-4 to TRBJ1-5, with 7 positions matching TRBD1. This CDR3 region has 14 residues. The V gene's germline CDR1 is SGHNT and CDR2 YYREEE (reference sequence). V lost 4 bases and J lost 3; bases outside the gene matches: 4.